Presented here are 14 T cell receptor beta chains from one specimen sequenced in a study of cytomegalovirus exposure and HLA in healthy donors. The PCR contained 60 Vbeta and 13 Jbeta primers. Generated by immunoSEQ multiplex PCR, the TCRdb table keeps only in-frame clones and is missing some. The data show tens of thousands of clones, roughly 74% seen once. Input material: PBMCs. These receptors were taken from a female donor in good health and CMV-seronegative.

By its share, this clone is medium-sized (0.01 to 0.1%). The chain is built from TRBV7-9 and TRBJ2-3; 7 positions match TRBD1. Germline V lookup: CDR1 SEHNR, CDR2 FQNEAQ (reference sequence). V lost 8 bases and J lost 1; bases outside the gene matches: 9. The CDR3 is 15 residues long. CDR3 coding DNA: TGTGCCAGCGGCGACAGGGAGTGGGGCACAGATACGCAGTATTTT. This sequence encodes CASGDREWGTDTQYF.

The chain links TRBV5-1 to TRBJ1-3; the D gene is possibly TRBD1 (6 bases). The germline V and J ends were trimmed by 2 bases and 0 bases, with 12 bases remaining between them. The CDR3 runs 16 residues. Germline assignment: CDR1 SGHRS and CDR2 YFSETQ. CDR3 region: CASSLTTGNSGNTIYF. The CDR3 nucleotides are TGCGCCAGCAGCTTAACTACAGGGAACTCTGGAAACACCATATATTTT. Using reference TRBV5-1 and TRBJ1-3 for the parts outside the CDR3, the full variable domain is KAGVTQTPRYLIKTRGQQVTLSCSPISGHRSVSWYQQTPGQGLQFLFEYFSETQRNKGNFPGRFSGRQFSNSRSEMNVSTLELGDSALYLCASSLTTGNSGNTIYFGEGSWLTVV.

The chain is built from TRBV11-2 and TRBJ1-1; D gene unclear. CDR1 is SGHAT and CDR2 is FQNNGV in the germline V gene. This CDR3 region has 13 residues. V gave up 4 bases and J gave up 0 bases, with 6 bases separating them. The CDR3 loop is CASSYTVNTEAFF. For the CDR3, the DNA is TGTGCCAGCAGCTACACAGTGAACACTGAAGCTTTCTTT. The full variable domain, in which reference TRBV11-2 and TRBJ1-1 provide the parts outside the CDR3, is EAGVAQSPRYKIIEKRQSVAFWCNPISGHATLYWYQQILGQGPKLLIQFQNNGVVDDSQLPKDRFSAERLKGVDSTLKIQPAKLEDSAVYLCASSYTVNTEAFFGQGTRLTVV.

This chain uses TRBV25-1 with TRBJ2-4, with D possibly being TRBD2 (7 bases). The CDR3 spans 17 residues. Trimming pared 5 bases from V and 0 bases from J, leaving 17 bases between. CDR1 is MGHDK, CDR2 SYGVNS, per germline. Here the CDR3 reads CASSTLEGGAAKNIQYF. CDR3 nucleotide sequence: TGTGCCAGCAGTACCCTGGAGGGGGGGGCAGCCAAAAACATTCAGTACTTC.

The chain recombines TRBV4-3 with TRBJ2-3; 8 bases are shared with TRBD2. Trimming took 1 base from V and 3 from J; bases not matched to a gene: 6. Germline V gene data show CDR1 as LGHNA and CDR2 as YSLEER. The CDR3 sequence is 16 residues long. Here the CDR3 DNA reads TGCGCCAGCAGCCAAGGGTATAGCGGGGCTACAGATACGCAGTATTTT. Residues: CASSQGYSGATDTQYF.

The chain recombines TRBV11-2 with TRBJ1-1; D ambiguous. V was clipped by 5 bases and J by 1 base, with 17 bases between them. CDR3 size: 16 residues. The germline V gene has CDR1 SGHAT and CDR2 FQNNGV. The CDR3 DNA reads TGTGCCAGCAGCCCCCCCCGTATGGCGGGGAACACTGAAGCTTTCTTT. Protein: CASSPPRMAGNTEAFF.

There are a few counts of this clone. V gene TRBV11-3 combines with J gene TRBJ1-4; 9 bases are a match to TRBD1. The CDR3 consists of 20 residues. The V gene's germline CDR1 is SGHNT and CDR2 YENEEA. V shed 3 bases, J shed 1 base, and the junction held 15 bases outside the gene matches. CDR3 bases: TGTGCCAGCAGCTTTCCGTCCCAGACAGGGGGAGGTGGAACTAATGAAAAACTGTTTTTT. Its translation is CASSFPSQTGGGGTNEKLFF.

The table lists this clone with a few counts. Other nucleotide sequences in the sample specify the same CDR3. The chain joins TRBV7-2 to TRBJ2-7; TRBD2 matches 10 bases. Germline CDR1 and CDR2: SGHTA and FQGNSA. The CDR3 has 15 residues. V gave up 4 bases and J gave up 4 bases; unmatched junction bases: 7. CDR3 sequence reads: CASSSESGGGYEQYF. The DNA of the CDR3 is TGTGCCAGCAGCTCAGAAAGCGGGGGGGGGTACGAGCAGTACTTC.

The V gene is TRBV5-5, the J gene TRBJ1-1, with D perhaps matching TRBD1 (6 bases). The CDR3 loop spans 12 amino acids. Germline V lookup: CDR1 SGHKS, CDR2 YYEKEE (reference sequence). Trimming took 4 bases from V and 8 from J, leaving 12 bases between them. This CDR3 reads CASSPNREEAFF. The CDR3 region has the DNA TGTGCCAGCAGCCCGAACAGGGAGGAAGCTTTCTTT.

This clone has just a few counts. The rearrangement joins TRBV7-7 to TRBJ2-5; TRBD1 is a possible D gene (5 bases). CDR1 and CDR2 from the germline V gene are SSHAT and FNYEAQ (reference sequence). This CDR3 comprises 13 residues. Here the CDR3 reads CAGSRTRQETQYF. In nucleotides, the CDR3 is TGTGCTGGCAGCCGGACAAGACAAGAGACCCAGTACTTC.

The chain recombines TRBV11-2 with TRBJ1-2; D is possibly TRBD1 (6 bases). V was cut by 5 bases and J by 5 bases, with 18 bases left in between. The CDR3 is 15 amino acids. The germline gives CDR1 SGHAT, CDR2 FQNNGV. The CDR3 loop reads CASSPLRDKLYGYTF. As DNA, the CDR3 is TGTGCCAGCAGCCCCCTCCGGGACAAACTTTATGGCTACACCTTC.

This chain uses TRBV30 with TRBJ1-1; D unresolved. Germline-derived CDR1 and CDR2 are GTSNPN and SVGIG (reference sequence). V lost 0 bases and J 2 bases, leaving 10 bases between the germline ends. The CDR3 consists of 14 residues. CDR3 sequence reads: CAWSVGQKNTEAFF. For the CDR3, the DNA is TGTGCCTGGAGTGTTGGTCAGAAAAACACTGAAGCTTTCTTT. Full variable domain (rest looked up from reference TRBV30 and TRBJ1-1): SQTIHQWPATLVQPVGSPLSLECTVEGTSNPNLYWYRQAAGRGLQLLFYSVGIGQISSEVPQNLSASRPQDRQFILSSKKLLLSDSGFYLCAWSVGQKNTEAFFGQGTRLTVV.

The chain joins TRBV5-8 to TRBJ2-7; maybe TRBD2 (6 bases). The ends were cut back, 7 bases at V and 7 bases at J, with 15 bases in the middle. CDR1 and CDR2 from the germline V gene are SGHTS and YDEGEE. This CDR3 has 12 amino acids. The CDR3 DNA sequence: TGTGCCAGCGGCGGGGACCGTCGGGAGCAGTACTTC. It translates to CASGGDRREQYF.

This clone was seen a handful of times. CDR3 bases: TGTGCCAGCAGTTATCAAGGACAGGGGGCGTGCGAGCAGTACTTC. Protein: CASSYQGQGACEQYF. The chain joins TRBV6-5 to TRBJ2-7; TRBD1 agrees at 11 bases. Germline V gives CDR1 MNHEY, CDR2 SVGAGI. V dropped 3 bases and J dropped 6; count of bases not matched to a gene: 7. The CDR3 runs 15 residues.